The following is a T cell receptor (beta chain) sequence with its context. This record comes from a study of blood T cell repertoires in COVID-19. Study-level information: From the United States, Italy and Spain came samples of acute and convalescent COVID-19. PBMCs, B-cell-depleted T cells, or T cells provided the cDNA or gDNA that made up the material.

In the study's own analysis: Reference gene primer amplification yielded estimated nucleated cell counts. TCRdb's table, derived via immunoSEQ multiplex PCR, lists solely in-frame clones and lacks some. V, J and clone size were drawn from that table, and D and trimming were deduced from the DNA. The sample contains around 250,000 clones, 70% to 90% of which appear only once. Trimming left V 4 bases short and J 0 bases short, with 8 bases between. Germline lookup yields CDR1 SGHRS and CDR2 YFSETQ. The CDR3 has 13 residues. This clonotype originated in a woman aged 70-85 years with active or convalescent COVID-19. The sequencing input was peripheral blood. The V gene is TRBV5-1, the J gene TRBJ2-7; D is unresolved. This CDR3 reads CASSARSSYEQYF. For the CDR3, the DNA is TGCGCCAGCAGCGCTCGTAGCTCCTACGAGCAGTACTTC.